This entry describes one T cell receptor beta chain. Its antigen is not identified. Expressed TCRB transcripts were sequenced, since all the RNA that had been isolated was reverse transcribed. Assay used: immunoSEQ multiplex PCR; TCRdb lists only in-frame clones, some missing. This repertoire shows 140,000 to 150,000 clones, under 60% found once; its top ten account for 0.35% to 0.45%. This entry comes from a study of beta chain features in type 1 diabetes. Whole-study findings and limits: The study found moderately but significantly shorter TCRB CDR3s in all four CD4+ subsets of Type 1 diabetes patients.

Germline V gene lookup returns CDR1 SGHTA and CDR2 FQGTGA. The CDR3 is made up of 14 amino acids. J was trimmed by 6 bases and V by 5 bases; bases with no gene match: 9. The J gene is TRBJ1-1, the V gene TRBV7-3; the match to TRBD1 covers 7 bases. This receptor was identified in a man younger than 30 in good health. Input material: Tregs from blood. The CDR3 DNA reads TGTGCCAGCAGCAATGGACAGGTTCCCGCTGAAGCTTTCTTT. Residues: CASSNGQVPAEAFF.